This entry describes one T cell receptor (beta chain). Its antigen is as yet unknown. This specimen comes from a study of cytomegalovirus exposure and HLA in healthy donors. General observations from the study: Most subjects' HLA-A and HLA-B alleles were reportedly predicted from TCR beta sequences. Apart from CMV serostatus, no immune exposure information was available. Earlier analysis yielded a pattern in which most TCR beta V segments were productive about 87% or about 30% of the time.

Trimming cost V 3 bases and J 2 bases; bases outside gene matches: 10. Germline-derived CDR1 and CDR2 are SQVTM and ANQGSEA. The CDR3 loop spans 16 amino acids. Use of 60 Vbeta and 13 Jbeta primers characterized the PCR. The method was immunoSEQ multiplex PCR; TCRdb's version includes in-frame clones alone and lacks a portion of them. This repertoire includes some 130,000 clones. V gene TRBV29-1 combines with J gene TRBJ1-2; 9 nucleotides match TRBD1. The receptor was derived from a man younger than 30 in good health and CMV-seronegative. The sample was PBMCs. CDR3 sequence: CSVDYDRDRDNYGYTF. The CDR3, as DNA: TGCAGCGTTGACTACGACCGGGACAGGGACAACTATGGCTACACCTTC. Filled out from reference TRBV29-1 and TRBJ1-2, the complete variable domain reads SAVISQKPSRDICQRGTSLTIQCQVDSQVTMMFWYRQQPGQSLTLIATANQGSEATYESGFVIDKFPISRPNLTFSTLTVSNMSPEDSSIYLCSVDYDRDRDNYGYTFGSGTRLTVV.